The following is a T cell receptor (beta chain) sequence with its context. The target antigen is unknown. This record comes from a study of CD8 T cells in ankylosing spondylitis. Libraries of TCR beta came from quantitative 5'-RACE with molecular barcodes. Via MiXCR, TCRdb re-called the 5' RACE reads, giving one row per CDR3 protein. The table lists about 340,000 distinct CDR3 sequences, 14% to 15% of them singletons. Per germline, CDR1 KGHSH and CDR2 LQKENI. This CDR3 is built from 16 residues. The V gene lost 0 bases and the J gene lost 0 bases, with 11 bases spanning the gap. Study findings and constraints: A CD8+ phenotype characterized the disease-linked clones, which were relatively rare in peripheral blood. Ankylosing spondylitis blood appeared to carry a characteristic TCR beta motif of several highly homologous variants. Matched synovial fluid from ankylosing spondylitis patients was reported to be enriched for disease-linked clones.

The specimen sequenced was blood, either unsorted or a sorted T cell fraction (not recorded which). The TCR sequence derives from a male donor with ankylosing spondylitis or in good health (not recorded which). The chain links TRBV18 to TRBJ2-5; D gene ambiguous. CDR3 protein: CASSPPIGRNQETQYF. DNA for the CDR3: TGTGCCAGCTCACCACCGATTGGCCGAAACCAAGAGACCCAGTACTTC.